The T cell receptor (beta chain) described here comes from a study of vaccination effects on CD4 cells after COVID-19. Trimming stripped 2 bases from V and 6 bases from J, with 8 bases between. Germline assignment: CDR1 SGHDT and CDR2 YYEEEE. The CDR3 contains 13 residues. ViraFEST used viral peptide pools to expand antigen-specific CD4+ T cells before sequencing. Following an approximately 10-day culture, CD4+ T cells were purified. Vaccinated participants had no history of SARS-CoV-2 infection and tested negative for nucleocapsid antibodies. They grew 2 million to 2.5 million PBMC in each well, adding around 10 IU/ml IL-2 and 7.5 to 10 ug/ml peptides. Assay used: immunoSEQ multiplex PCR; TCRdb lists only in-frame clones, some missing. Of roughly 50,000 clones in the sample, roughly 73% are singletons; the top ten hold approximately 6%. Regarding this clone: Its specificity is unknown.

The material was CD4+ T cells from PBMCs cultured with HCoV-OC43 spike peptides, obtained before COVID-19 vaccination. Subset denoted: HCoV-OC43 spike overlapping peptide pool stimulation. The V gene is TRBV5-6, the J gene TRBJ2-2; TRBD1 is a possible D gene (5 bases). This sequence was found in a human donor who received a COVID-19 vaccine. CDR3 DNA: TGTGCCAGCAGCTTCCAGGGTCCCGGGGAGCTGTTTTTT. Amino acids: CASSFQGPGELFF.